This T cell receptor beta chain appears in the sequencing data of a study of T cell responses to AZD1222 COVID-19 vaccine. Broader study findings: At baseline, seropositivity was found in only 5 to 7 AZD1222 recipients. Reports indicate that nearly half of spike-specific TCRs are directed at unmutated variant regions.

This clone was detected once. Its antigen is currently unknown. This CDR3 has 15 residues. Deletions cut 1 base from V and 3 bases from J, with 13 bases between. Germline values: CDR1 SGHAT, CDR2 FQNNGV. Produced via immunoSEQ multiplex PCR; TCRdb's table is partial and in-frame only. Of some 140,000 clones listed, 85% to 90% are singletons. Sequences were derived from peripheral blood, sampled on day 0 of AZD1222 vaccination. The receptor's source is an adult in good health. This chain links TRBV11-2 with TRBJ2-7; no clear D. The CDR3 here is CASSLGVGHLYEQYF. The CDR3 nucleotides read TGTGCCAGCAGCTTAGGGGTAGGGCACCTCTACGAGCAGTACTTC.